This TCR beta chain stems from a study of blood T cell repertoires in COVID-19. Study overall: Sites across the United States, Italy and Spain contributed samples from acute and convalescent COVID-19. The analysed material was cDNA or gDNA that came from T cells, B-cell-depleted T cells, or PBMCs.

The V end lost 1 base, the J end lost 2 bases, and 8 bases lay between the germline ends. CDR3 length: 14 amino acids. Germline values: CDR1 SGHNT, CDR2 YYREEE (reference sequence). Methods used by the authors: Reference gene primers were amplified, and this amplification served to estimate nucleated cell counts. The assay was immunoSEQ multiplex PCR, and TCRdb's table has in-frame clones only and misses some. The V and J calls and clone size were taken over from that table, and D and trimming were inferred from the DNA. The data show over 45,000 clones, 65% to 85% seen once. The sample taken for sequencing was peripheral blood. This sequence was found in a man in his 70s with active COVID-19. This chain links TRBV5-4 with TRBJ2-3; perhaps TRBD2 as D (5 bases). The CDR3 DNA follows: TGTGCCAGCAGCTTGTACGGGAACACAGATACGCAGTATTTT. Amino acids: CASSLYGNTDTQYF.